This T cell receptor beta chain appears in the sequencing data of a study of human T cells and chemical hapten exposure. CDR3 length: 16 residues. Germline V gives CDR1 KGHSH, CDR2 LQKENI. The V and J ends lost 6 bases and 2 bases respectively, with 19 bases between them. The study's findings and limits: Versus controls, expanded TCRs had significantly more large CDR3 similarity clusters.

In regard to this clonotype: Its antigen is still unknown.

Individual cDNA molecules each carried unique molecular identifiers attached by the library. Methods used by the authors: Ranging from about 23,224 to 750,000, TCR counts per sample had a median value of around 90,000. MiXCR, applied by TCRdb to the RACE reads, yields one record per CDR3 protein. TCRdb's processing, not the authors', yielded these V and J calls. The sample holds around 340,000 distinct CDR3 sequences; approximately 6.9% are singletons and the top ten take 8.4%. Noted time point: patch test 1, 2 weeks after DPC sensitization. Treatment noted: therapeutic diphenylcyclopropenone sensitization with weekly scalp DPC.

The chain joins TRBV18 to TRBJ1-1, with D perhaps matching TRBD1 (6 bases). The specimen was whole blood, collected in connection with sensitization to the hapten diphenylcyclopropenone (DPC). This clonotype originated in a young woman with alopecia areata. Some clones in this sample may be carry-over from other donors' samples. In DNA form, the CDR3 reads TGTGCCAGCTCTCCCAACAGGGACGGTGTTAACACTGAAGCTTTCTTT. Translation: CASSPNRDGVNTEAFF.